This T cell receptor (beta chain) derives from a study of OX40 agonist ivuxolimab in advanced cancers. Germline V lookup: CDR1 LNHDA, CDR2 SQIVND (reference sequence). Trimming removed 6 bases from V and 3 bases from J; junction bases left unmatched: 3. The CDR3 extends over 13 amino acids. Profiled with immunoSEQ multiplex PCR; TCRdb holds only in-frame clones, not every one. The sample contains just under 80,000 clones, approximately 89% of which appear only once. The V and J genes are TRBV19 and TRBJ2-7; TRBD2 aligns across 9 bases. The material sequenced was CD4+ or CD8+ T cells sorted from blood, taken in a trial of the OX40 agonist ivuxolimab. The source is an adult with an advanced solid tumor such as melanoma, head and neck, liver or kidney cancer. The CDR3 reads CASRFSGSYEQYF. The DNA of the CDR3 is TGTGCCAGTAGATTTAGCGGGAGCTACGAGCAGTACTTC.